This T cell receptor beta chain was observed in a study of beta chain features in type 1 diabetes. Findings of the study overall: Comparison showed that naive, central memory and Treg TCRB repertoires appeared more similar among patients than among healthy donors.

In germline, CDR1 is ENHRY, CDR2 SYGVKD. V lost 0 bases and J lost 8, with 14 bases in between. The CDR3 runs 15 residues. Reverse transcribing all isolated RNA meant expressed TCRB transcripts were sequenced. Generated by immunoSEQ multiplex PCR, the TCRdb table keeps only in-frame clones and is missing some. The sample holds a few hundred thousand clones, more than 11% seen once. A few counts support this clone. What it recognizes is unknown. Purity exceeding 95% was reached by all sorted populations. The rearrangement joins TRBV10-3 to TRBJ2-4; the D is unclear. The sequence was collected from a man aged 25 to 45 in good health. The sequenced material came from naive CD4+ T cells from blood. The CDR3 coding sequence is TGTGCCATCAGTGAGTCCGAGCCTCGTGGGGACATTCAGTACTTC. Translating it yields CAISESEPRGDIQYF.